The source of this T cell receptor beta chain is a study of CD8 T cells in ankylosing spondylitis. Between the trimmed V and J ends, which lost 3 bases and 4 bases, there was a span of 9 bases. Germline V gene data show CDR1 as SGHTA and CDR2 as FQGNSA. CDR3 size: 13 residues. About this clonotype: Its antigen is still unknown.

Study results and caveats: Certain motif variants had earlier appeared in reactive arthritis synovial fluid and blood. Seemingly characteristic of ankylosing spondylitis blood was a TCR beta motif consisting of roughly 8 highly homologous variants. The study looked at matched synovial fluid samples from ankylosing spondylitis patients. Disease-linked clones were reported to be significantly enriched there. With a CD8+ phenotype, disease-linked clones were relatively rare in peripheral blood.

TCR beta libraries were made by quantitative 5'-RACE with molecular barcodes. MiXCR, run by TCRdb on the 5' RACE reads, gives a single entry per CDR3 protein. Here the sample spans 350,000 to 450,000 distinct CDR3 sequences, 26% being singletons. This TCR was recovered from a male donor with ankylosing spondylitis. Sequences were obtained from blood, either unsorted or a sorted T cell fraction (not recorded which). The chain employs TRBV7-2 and TRBJ2-5, with D possibly matching TRBD1 (5 bases). The CDR3 coding sequence is TGTGCCAGCAGCTTCCAGGGTACAGAGACCCAGTACTTC. Protein sequence: CASSFQGTETQYF.